What follows is one T cell receptor (beta chain) and its context. This sample was included in a study of blood T cell repertoires in COVID-19. The method was immunoSEQ multiplex PCR; TCRdb's version includes in-frame clones alone and lacks a portion of them. The sample lists roughly 68,000 clones, roughly 80% seen once, with roughly a sixth in the top ten. Germline lookup yields CDR1 SGHVS and CDR2 FQNEAQ. V trimming: 2 bases; J trimming: 7 bases; junction bases outside the gene matches: 13. CDR3 length equals 17 residues. Sequenced: peripheral blood. The receptor was isolated from an older man with active COVID-19. This chain joins TRBV7-8 and TRBJ2-3; 9 nucleotides agree with TRBD2. Here the CDR3 DNA reads TGTGCCAGCAGCTTAATGGAGGGAGCGGGGGGTCTACATACGCAGTATTTT. It codes for CASSLMEGAGGLHTQYF.